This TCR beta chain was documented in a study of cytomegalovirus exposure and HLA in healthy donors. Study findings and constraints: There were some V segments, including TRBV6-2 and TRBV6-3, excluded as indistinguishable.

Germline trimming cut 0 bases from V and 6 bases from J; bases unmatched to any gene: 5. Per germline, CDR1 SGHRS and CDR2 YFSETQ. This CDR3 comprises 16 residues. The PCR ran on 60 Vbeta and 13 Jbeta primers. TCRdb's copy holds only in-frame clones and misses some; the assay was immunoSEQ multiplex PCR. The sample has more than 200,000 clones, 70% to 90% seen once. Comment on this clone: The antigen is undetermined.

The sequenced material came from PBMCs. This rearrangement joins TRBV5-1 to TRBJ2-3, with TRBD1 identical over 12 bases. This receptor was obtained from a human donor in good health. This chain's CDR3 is CASSLGGDRGQDTQYF. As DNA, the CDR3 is TGCGCCAGCAGCTTGGGAGGGGACAGGGGGCAGGATACGCAGTATTTT.